The present TCR beta chain was sequenced within a study of T cell responses to AZD1222 COVID-19 vaccine. Overall study results and limits: Among the donors, most were white British and more were female, and clonal diversity was possibly underestimated.

Here immunoSEQ multiplex PCR was the method, and the copy in TCRdb shows in-frame clones only, minus some. The data hold over 150,000 clones, with around 91% observed a single time. From germline, CDR1 is ENHRY and CDR2 SYGVKD. This CDR3 has 19 residues. The V and J ends lost 2 bases and 0 bases, in that order; junction bases with no gene match: 9. In the case of this clone: Antigen: not known.

The V gene is TRBV10-3, the J gene TRBJ2-3; 12 bases match TRBD1. The receptor's source is an adult in good health. Sequencing used peripheral blood, obtained on day 0 of AZD1222 vaccination. The CDR3 nucleotides read TGTGCCATCAGTGAGCAACCGGGACAGGGGGCTCCTAGCACAGATACGCAGTATTTT. Encoded protein: CAISEQPGQGAPSTDTQYF.